The entry that follows covers one T cell receptor (beta chain) sequence. The CDR3 sequence is 17 residues long. The germline V gene has CDR1 SGHTA and CDR2 FQGNSA. Trimming cost V 3 bases and J 3 bases; bases outside gene matches: 6. This entry belongs to a study of shared T cell receptors in the human thymus. Using immunoSEQ multiplex PCR, the repertoire was profiled, and TCRdb retains in-frame clones only, with some absent. The sample records hundreds of thousands of clones, 70% to 90% being singletons. The same data also went into a second study, on human thymus T cells.

This clonotype was obtained from a boy less than two years old with a congenital heart defect. The sample taken for sequencing was thymocytes. This chain connects TRBV7-2 to TRBJ2-2; 11 nucleotides agree with TRBD2. CDR3 sequence reads: CASSFPGLAVDTGELFF. The DNA for the CDR3 is TGTGCCAGCAGCTTCCCGGGACTAGCGGTTGACACCGGGGAGCTGTTTTTT.